The rows below give T cell receptor beta chains drawn from one sample of a study of response to subunit inactivated influenza vaccine. In TCRdb, the RT-PCR reads were re-called with MiXCR into one record per CDR3 protein. The sample has 150,000 to 200,000 distinct CDR3 sequences, 10% to 15% seen once. The same sample was also studied in work on T cells expressing NK-cell markers.

The sample consisted of CD8+ T cells sorted from PBMCs, taken 11 to 12 days after vaccination. The origin of the receptors is a man in his fifties who received an inactivated influenza vaccine. Each CDR3 is given with its conserved first and last residue. Fields, in order: V gene, J gene, clone size, D gene, CDR3 DNA, CDR3 protein. D genes are given only for firm matches. Clone sizes are given selectively: once, few, many, or a class where the clone is expanded.

V gene: TRBV7-3
J gene: TRBJ2-5
clone size: .
D gene: TRBD2
CDR3 DNA: TGTGCCAGCAGCTTAATCCCGGGAGGGCCAGAGACCCAGTACTTC
CDR3 protein: CASSLIPGGPETQYF

V gene: TRBV2
J gene: TRBJ2-3
clone size: .
D gene: .
CDR3 DNA: TGTGCCAGCAGTGAACAGGGGCGACCCCGCACAGATACGCAGTATTTT
CDR3 protein: CASSEQGRPRTDTQYF

V gene: TRBV20-1
J gene: TRBJ2-1
clone size: .
D gene: TRBD2
CDR3 DNA: TGCAGTGCTAGCTCTAGCGGACCCTTAGGTGAGCAGTTCTTC
CDR3 protein: CSASSSGPLGEQFF

V gene: TRBV2
J gene: TRBJ2-1
clone size: medium-sized
D gene: TRBD2
CDR3 DNA: TGTGCCATCTGTTTCGGGCCTGTCGGCGGGAGGATACCCTACAATGAGCAGTTCTTC
CDR3 protein: CAICFGPVGGRIPYNEQFF

V gene: TRBV25-1
J gene: TRBJ2-4
clone size: few
D gene: TRBD2
CDR3 DNA: TGTGCCAGCAGTGGACTAGCGGGAGGGCCGGGAAACATTCAGTACTTC
CDR3 protein: CASSGLAGGPGNIQYF

V gene: TRBV24-1
J gene: TRBJ2-5
clone size: many
D gene: .
CDR3 DNA: TGTGCCACCAGTGCGGCAGGGGGGCAAGAGACCCAGTACTTC
CDR3 protein: CATSAAGGQETQYF

V gene: TRBV12-3/TRBV12-4
J gene: TRBJ2-1
clone size: .
D gene: .
CDR3 DNA: TGTGCCAGCAGTTTCGGACAGACTAATGAGCAGTTCTTC
CDR3 protein: CASSFGQTNEQFF

V gene: TRBV28
J gene: TRBJ2-5
clone size: few
D gene: .
CDR3 DNA: TGTGCCAGCAGTATCGGGGACCAAGAGACCCAGTACTTC
CDR3 protein: CASSIGDQETQYF

V gene: TRBV20-1
J gene: TRBJ2-7
clone size: few
D gene: TRBD2
CDR3 DNA: TGCAGTGCTAGAGATAGACTAGCGAGCTACGAGCAGTACTTC
CDR3 protein: CSARDRLASYEQYF

V gene: TRBV4-3
J gene: TRBJ2-7
clone size: .
D gene: .
CDR3 DNA: TGCGCCAGCAGCCAAGATAACCCGGGGGAAGCCTACGAGCAGTACTTC
CDR3 protein: CASSQDNPGEAYEQYF

V gene: TRBV6-5
J gene: TRBJ1-2
clone size: many
D gene: TRBD1
CDR3 DNA: TGTGCCAGCAGTTTGACCGGGACAGGGGCTCGGGGCTACACCTTC
CDR3 protein: CASSLTGTGARGYTF

V gene: TRBV3-1
J gene: TRBJ2-7
clone size: many
D gene: .
CDR3 DNA: TGTGCCAGCAGCCAAGATCTGGCGGGATCCCTCTCCTACGAGCAGTACTTC
CDR3 protein: CASSQDLAGSLSYEQYF

V gene: TRBV11-2
J gene: TRBJ2-3
clone size: many
D gene: TRBD1
CDR3 DNA: TGTGCCAGCAGCTTCCCGGACAGGGTTGGAGATACGCAGTATTTT
CDR3 protein: CASSFPDRVGDTQYF

V gene: TRBV18
J gene: TRBJ2-1
clone size: few
D gene: TRBD2
CDR3 DNA: TGTGCCAGCTGGGCACTAGCGGGGGACAATGAGCAGTTCTTC
CDR3 protein: CASWALAGDNEQFF

V gene: TRBV28
J gene: TRBJ1-3
clone size: .
D gene: .
CDR3 DNA: TGTGCCAGCAGTACGGGGTACTCTGGAAACACCATATATTTT
CDR3 protein: CASSTGYSGNTIYF

V gene: TRBV3-1
J gene: TRBJ2-3
clone size: .
D gene: TRBD2
CDR3 DNA: TGTGCCAGCAGCCAAAAGACTAGCGGGGGCTTCACAGATACGCAGTATTTT
CDR3 protein: CASSQKTSGGFTDTQYF